This T cell receptor beta chain was observed in a study of a mutant IDH1 vaccine in newly diagnosed glioma. Study as a whole: Patients previously underwent radiotherapy, temozolomide, or both, and most underwent both. The study held visit V12 at week 35 and visit V13 at week 47.

This clone was recorded once. Its specificity is unknown. V lost 3 bases to trimming and J lost 5 bases; unmatched junction nucleotides: 13. This CDR3 is 17 amino acids long. Study-wide findings and caveats: Evidence of vaccine-induced immune responses was documented in over 85% of patients. Changes in the top peripheral T cell clonotypes seemingly had no bearing on pseudoprogression.

Method: immunoSEQ multiplex PCR; TCRdb's copy keeps in-frame clones and lacks some. This sample has about 60,000 clones; 70% to 90% occur once, and the top ten carry 1.6%. Sample time point: week 35, safety follow-up. Vaccinated patients received 300 ug of mutant IDH1 20-mer peptide per dose, with topical imiquimod. V and J are TRBV23-1 and TRBJ2-1, with 7 bases that match TRBD1. TRBV23-1 is annotated as an ORF whose role is uncertain. This TCR derives from a man aged 40-55 years with glioma. The material was PBMCs, obtained from a glioma patient whose treatment included an IDH1 peptide vaccine. For the CDR3, the DNA is TGCGCCAGCAGTCACTACGGGACAGCTCCGACGAACAATGAGCAGTTCTTC. It specifies CASSHYGTAPTNNEQFF.